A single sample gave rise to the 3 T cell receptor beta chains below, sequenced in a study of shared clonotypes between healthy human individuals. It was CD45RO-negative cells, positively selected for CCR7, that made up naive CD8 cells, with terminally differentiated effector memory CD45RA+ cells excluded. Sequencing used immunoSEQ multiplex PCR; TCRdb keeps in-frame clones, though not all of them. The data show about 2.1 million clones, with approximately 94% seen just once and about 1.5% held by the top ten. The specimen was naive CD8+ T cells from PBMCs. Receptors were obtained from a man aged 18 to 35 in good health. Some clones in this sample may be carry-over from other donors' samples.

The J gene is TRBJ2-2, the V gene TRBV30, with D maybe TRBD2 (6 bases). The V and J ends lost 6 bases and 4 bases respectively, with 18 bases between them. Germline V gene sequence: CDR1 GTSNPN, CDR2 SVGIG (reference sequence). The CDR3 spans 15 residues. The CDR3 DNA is TGTGCCTGCCCCCCGAGACTAGTGTTCACCGGGGAGCTGTTTTTT. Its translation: CACPPRLVFTGELFF. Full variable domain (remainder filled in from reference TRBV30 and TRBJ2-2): SQTIHQWPATLVQPVGSPLSLECTVEGTSNPNLYWYRQAAGRGLQLLFYSVGIGQISSEVPQNLSASRPQDRQFILSSKKLLLSDSGFYLCACPPRLVFTGELFFGEGSRLTVL.

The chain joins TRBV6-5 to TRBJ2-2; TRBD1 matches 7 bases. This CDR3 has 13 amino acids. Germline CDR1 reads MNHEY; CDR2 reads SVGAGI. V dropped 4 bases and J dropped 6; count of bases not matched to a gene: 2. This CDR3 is CASSSQGAGELFF. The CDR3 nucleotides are TGTGCCAGCAGTTCGCAGGGGGCCGGGGAGCTGTTTTTT.

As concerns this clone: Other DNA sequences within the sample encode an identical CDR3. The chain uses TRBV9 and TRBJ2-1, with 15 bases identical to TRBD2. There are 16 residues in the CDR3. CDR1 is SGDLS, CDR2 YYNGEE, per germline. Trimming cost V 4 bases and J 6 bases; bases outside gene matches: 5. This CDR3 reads CASSPLGLAGGNEQFF. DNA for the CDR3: TGTGCCAGCAGCCCCTTGGGACTAGCGGGGGGCAATGAGCAGTTCTTC.